This T cell receptor beta chain came from a study of human T cells and chemical hapten exposure. For the study at large: Variability of per-sample TCR yields stemmed mainly from small differences in pooled library volume.

The length of the CDR3 is 12 residues. This clonotype occurred a few times. Its antigen is currently unknown. Broader study findings: No alteration of TCRs above 1 in 1000 frequency was seen with DPC sensitization. The donors suffered from alopecia, so their immune response may not match that of healthy people.

Documented time point: pre-sensitization, week 0. Specified treatment: therapeutic diphenylcyclopropenone sensitization with weekly scalp DPC. TCRdb re-called the RACE reads with MiXCR, one entry per CDR3 protein. The sample records about 260,000 distinct CDR3 sequences, over 8% being singletons. This sequence was found in a middle-aged woman with alopecia areata. Some clones in this sample may be carry-over from other donors' samples. The chain recombines TRBV21-1 with TRBJ2-1; TRBD1 is the table's D call and was not checked against the DNA. TRBV21-1 is annotated as a pseudogene. This material consisted of whole blood, taken in connection with sensitization to the hapten diphenylcyclopropenone (DPC). CDR3 nucleotide sequence: TGTGCCAGCACCCGGGGGGGCAATGAGCAGTTCTTC. The encoded protein is CASTRGGNEQFF.